This entry concerns a single TCR beta chain. The antigen is undetermined. This sample stems from a study of cytomegalovirus exposure and HLA in healthy donors. Primers: 60 Vbeta forward and 13 Jbeta reverse. Using immunoSEQ multiplex PCR, the repertoire was profiled, and TCRdb retains in-frame clones only, with some absent. The sample contains about 150,000 clones, just under 80% of which appear only once. Overall study findings and caveats: The study put 160 or so TCR beta chains on its list as cytomegalovirus-associated.

The clonotype comes from a woman in her forties or fifties in good health and CMV-seropositive. Input material: PBMCs.

The CDR3 reads CASSFGQGTYNEQFF. The DNA of the CDR3 is TGTGCCAGCAGCTTTGGACAGGGTACCTACAATGAGCAGTTCTTC. This rearrangement joins TRBV7-9 to TRBJ2-1, with 8 bases lining up with TRBD1. V lost 3 bases, J lost 2 bases, and 3 bases stayed unmatched. Germline values: CDR1 SEHNR, CDR2 FQNEAQ (reference sequence). The CDR3 has 15 residues.